The 10 T cell receptor beta chains given below trace back to one sample, sequenced in a study of human T cells and chemical hapten exposure. The time point here: patch test 3, about 24 weeks after DPC sensitization. As to treatment: therapeutic diphenylcyclopropenone sensitization with weekly scalp DPC. TCRdb re-called the RACE reads through MiXCR, storing one row per CDR3 protein. The repertoire consists of some 170,000 distinct CDR3 sequences, with 28% occurring once and the leading ten covering roughly 2.2%. Sample: whole blood, taken in connection with sensitization to the hapten diphenylcyclopropenone (DPC). The receptors come from a woman aged 18 to 35 with alopecia areata. Some clones in this sample may be carry-over from other donors' samples.

This clonotype was observed a handful of times. The chain carries TRBV28 and TRBJ1-2; no clear D. V was trimmed by 3 bases and J by 6 bases, leaving 5 bases between them. The germline V gene encodes CDR1 MDHEN and CDR2 SYDVKM. The CDR3 length is 11 residues. The CDR3 loop is CASSFGHGYTF. The CDR3 DNA reads TGTGCCAGCAGTTTCGGCCATGGCTACACCTTC.

This clonotype was counted at least ten times. The J gene is TRBJ2-2, the V gene TRBV10-3; no definite D call. This CDR3 has 14 amino acids. Germline loops: CDR1 ENHRY, CDR2 SYGVKD. Trimming shortened V by 7 bases and J by 2 bases, and 11 bases separated the two germline ends. This chain's CDR3 is CAITESSNTGELFF. CDR3 DNA sequence: TGTGCCATCACGGAGAGCAGCAACACCGGGGAGCTGTTTTTT.

The chain has TRBV20-1 and TRBJ2-7; weak D call: TRBD1 (5 bases). The germline V gene encodes CDR1 DFQATT and CDR2 SNEGSKA (reference sequence). CDR3 size: 13 residues. Trimming cost V 8 bases and J 1 base, with 15 bases left between them. CDR3 sequence reads: CSQAADSSYEQYF. CDR3 nucleotides: TGCAGTCAGGCGGCTGACAGTTCCTACGAGCAGTACTTC.

This chain joins TRBV7-2 and TRBJ1-5, with D tentatively TRBD1 (5 bases). Germline V gene sequence: CDR1 SGHTA, CDR2 FQGNSA. The V and J ends lost 4 bases and 7 bases respectively, with 8 bases between them. This CDR3 spans 12 amino acids. For the CDR3, the DNA is TGTGCCAGCAGCTCAGGGATCCAGCCCCAGCATTTT. Translation gives CASSSGIQPQHF. The whole variable domain, filled in from reference TRBV7-2 and TRBJ1-5, reads GAGVSQSPSNKVTEKGKDVELRCDPISGHTALYWYRQSLGQGLEFLIYFQGNSAPDKSGLPSDRFSAERTGGSVSTLTIQRTQQEDSAVYLCASSSGIQPQHFGDGTRLSIL.

The chain uses TRBV27 and TRBJ2-1; D not certain. The CDR3 sequence is 11 residues long. The V end lost 5 bases, the J end lost 8 bases, and 7 bases lay between the germline ends. From germline, CDR1 is MNHEY and CDR2 SMNVEV (reference sequence). The CDR3: CASSRGHEQFF. The CDR3 nucleotides are TGTGCCAGCAGTCGAGGACATGAGCAGTTCTTC.

J is TRBJ2-5 and V is TRBV11-2, with 9 nucleotides matching TRBD2. V gave up 1 base and J gave up 4 bases; unmatched junction bases: 1. The CDR3 sequence is 14 residues long. Looked up from germline, CDR1 is SGHAT and CDR2 is FQNNGV. The DNA for the CDR3 is TGTGCCAGCAGCTTAGTGACTAGCGGAGAGACCCAGTACTTC. Translating gives CASSLVTSGETQYF.

The V call is TRBV3-1, the J call TRBJ1-4, with TRBD1 as a possible D gene (5 bases). Per germline, CDR1 LGHDT and CDR2 YNNKEL (reference sequence). Between the trimmed V and J ends, which lost 0 bases and 3 bases, there was a span of 8 bases. This CDR3 is 15 amino acids long. CDR3 sequence reads: CASSQDWGPNEKLFF. The CDR3 DNA reads as TGTGCCAGCAGCCAAGATTGGGGCCCTAATGAAAAACTGTTTTTT.

The sample holds a few counts of this clonotype. The rearrangement joins TRBV10-3 to TRBJ1-1, with D uncertain. CDR1 and CDR2 (germline): ENHRY, SYGVKD. This CDR3 is built from 13 residues. The V gene lost 0 bases and the J gene lost 8 bases, with 10 bases spanning the gap. The CDR3 nucleotides are TGTGCCATCAGTGAGTCTGGCAGGACGGAAGCTTTCTTT. This sequence encodes CAISESGRTEAFF.

This clonotype was picked up a small number of times. The V and J genes are TRBV29-1 and TRBJ2-3, with 11 bases that match TRBD2. The V gene end was trimmed by 7 bases and the J gene end by 2 bases; junction bases not matched to a gene: 8. The germline CDR1 and CDR2 sequences are SQVTM and ANQGSEA. The length of the CDR3 is 15 residues. The CDR3 DNA reads TGCAGCGGACGATGGGGACTAGCGGTCACAGATACGCAGTATTTT. Translated, it gives CSGRWGLAVTDTQYF.

A few counts support this clonotype. The V gene is TRBV20-1, the J gene TRBJ2-3, with D maybe TRBD2 (5 bases). The CDR3 runs 15 residues. The V end was cut by 5 bases, the J end by 5 bases, with 20 bases between. Germline V CDR1 and CDR2: DFQATT, SNEGSKA (reference sequence). CDR3 coding DNA: TGCAGTGCTTCAAGACGGGGAGCCACACGAGATACGCAGTATTTT. Translation gives CSASRRGATRDTQYF.